This T cell receptor beta chain stems from a study of blood T cell repertoires in COVID-19. Whole-study context: Researchers got acute and convalescent COVID-19 samples from the United States, Italy and Spain. T cells, B-cell-depleted T cells, or PBMCs supplied cDNA or gDNA.

This CDR3 is built from 16 residues. Unmatched junction bases numbered 12, after V lost 6 bases and J lost 6 bases. Germline V gene data show CDR1 as KGHSH and CDR2 as LQKENI. Assay: immunoSEQ multiplex PCR; the TCRdb copy retains only in-frame clones and omits some. Among about 160,000 clones listed, roughly 88% were seen once. The sequencing input was peripheral blood. The clonotype comes from a man younger than 30 with acute or convalescent COVID-19. This chain joins TRBV18 and TRBJ2-1, with 9 bases fitting TRBD2. The CDR3 sequence: CASSFVSGTSINEQFF. The DNA for the CDR3 is TGTGCCAGCTCCTTCGTCTCCGGGACTAGCATCAATGAGCAGTTCTTC.